This T cell receptor beta chain was identified during a study of CD8+CD57+ T cells in acquired aplastic anemia. This clonotype was counted many times. There are 13 residues in the CDR3. Germline-derived CDR1 and CDR2 are MNHEY and SVGAGI. Trimming cost V 5 bases and J 4 bases, with 11 bases left between them. TCR beta VDJ and CDR3 profiles were obtained from a genomic DNA template. TCRdb independently ran MiXCR on the reads; one entry per CDR3 protein. The sample lists about 140,000 distinct CDR3 sequences, roughly two fifths occurring once. The chain links TRBV6-5 to TRBJ1-1; D is uncertain. The receptor was isolated from a human donor in good health, serving as a control. The sequenced sample was sorted CD4+, CD8+, or CD8+CD57+ T cells (not recorded which) from PBMCs. The CDR3 sequence: CASSVGVGTEAFF. CDR3 nucleotides: TGTGCCAGCAGTGTGGGCGTCGGCACTGAAGCTTTCTTT.